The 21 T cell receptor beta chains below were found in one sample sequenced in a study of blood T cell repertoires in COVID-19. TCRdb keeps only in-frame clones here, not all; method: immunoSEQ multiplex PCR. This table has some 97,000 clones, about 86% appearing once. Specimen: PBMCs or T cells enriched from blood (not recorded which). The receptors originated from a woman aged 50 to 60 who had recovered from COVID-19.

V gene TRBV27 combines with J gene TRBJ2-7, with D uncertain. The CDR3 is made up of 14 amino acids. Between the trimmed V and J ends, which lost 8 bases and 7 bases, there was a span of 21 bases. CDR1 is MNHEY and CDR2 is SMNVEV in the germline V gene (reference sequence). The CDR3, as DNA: TGTGCCAGCTCACCGTACAGTAGGCCCTTGGAGCAGTACTTC. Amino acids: CASSPYSRPLEQYF.

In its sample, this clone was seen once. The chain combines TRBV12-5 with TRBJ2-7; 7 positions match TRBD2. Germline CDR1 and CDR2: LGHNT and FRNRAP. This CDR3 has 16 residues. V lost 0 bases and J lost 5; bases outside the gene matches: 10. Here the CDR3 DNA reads TGTGCTAGTGGTTTGGTACTCAGCGGGGAACGGGACGAGCAGTACTTC. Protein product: CASGLVLSGERDEQYF.

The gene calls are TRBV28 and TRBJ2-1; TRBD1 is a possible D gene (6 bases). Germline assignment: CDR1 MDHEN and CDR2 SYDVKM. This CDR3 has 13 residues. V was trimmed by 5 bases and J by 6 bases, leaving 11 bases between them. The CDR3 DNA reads TGTGCCAGCAGTCCTGGACAGTTCAATGAGCAGTTCTTC. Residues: CASSPGQFNEQFF.

In DNA form, the CDR3 reads TGTGCCAGCAGTGAGACTAGTACGTCCTACAATGAGCAGTTCTTC. The encoded protein is CASSETSTSYNEQFF. The chain is built from TRBV25-1 and TRBJ2-1; the D gene is possibly TRBD2 (6 bases). Germline V gene data show CDR1 as MGHDK and CDR2 as SYGVNS. The length of the CDR3 is 15 residues. V was cut by 3 bases and J by 1 base, with 10 bases left in between. Complete variable domain (other parts from reference TRBV25-1 and TRBJ2-1): EADIYQTPRYLVIGTGKKITLECSQTMGHDKMYWYQQDPGMELHLIHYSYGVNSTEKGDLSSESTVSRIRTEHFPLTLESARPSHTSQYLCASSETSTSYNEQFFGPGTRLTVL.

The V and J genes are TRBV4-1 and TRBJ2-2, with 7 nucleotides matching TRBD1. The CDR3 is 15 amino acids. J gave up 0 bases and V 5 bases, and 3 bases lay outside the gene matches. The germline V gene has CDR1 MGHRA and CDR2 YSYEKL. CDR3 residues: CASSTGQANTGELFF. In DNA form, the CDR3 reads TGCGCCAGCAGCACCGGACAGGCGAACACCGGGGAGCTGTTTTTT.

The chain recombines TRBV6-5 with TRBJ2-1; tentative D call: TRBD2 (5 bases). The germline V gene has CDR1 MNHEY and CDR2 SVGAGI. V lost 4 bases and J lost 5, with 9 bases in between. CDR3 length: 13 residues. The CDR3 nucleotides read TGTGCCAGCAGTTTAAGCGGCAACAATGAGCAGTTCTTC. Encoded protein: CASSLSGNNEQFF.

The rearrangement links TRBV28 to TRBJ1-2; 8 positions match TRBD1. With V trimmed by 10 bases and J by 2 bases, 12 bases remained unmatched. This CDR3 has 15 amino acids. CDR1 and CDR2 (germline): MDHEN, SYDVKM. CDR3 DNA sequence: TGTGCCATCGACTACCGGGGACAGGCAAACTATGGCTACACCTTC. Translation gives CAIDYRGQANYGYTF.

The CDR3 region is CASSSRPGGLRTEAFF. As DNA, the CDR3 is TGTGCCAGCAGCTCCCGGCCGGGGGGGCTTCGAACTGAAGCTTTCTTT. The V gene is TRBV7-3, the J gene TRBJ1-1, with a weak D call TRBD1 (6 bases). V was trimmed by 4 bases and J by 5 bases, leaving 20 bases between them. CDR1 and CDR2 (germline): SGHTA, FQGTGA. This CDR3 comprises 16 residues.

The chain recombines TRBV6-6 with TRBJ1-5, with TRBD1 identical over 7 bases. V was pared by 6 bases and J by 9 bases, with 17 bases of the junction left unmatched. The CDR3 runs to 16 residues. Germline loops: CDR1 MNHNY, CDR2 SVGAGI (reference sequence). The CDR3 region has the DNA TGTGCCAGCAGCCCCGAGTCCGACAGGGCAGGGTCGCCCCAGCATTTT. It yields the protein CASSPESDRAGSPQHF.

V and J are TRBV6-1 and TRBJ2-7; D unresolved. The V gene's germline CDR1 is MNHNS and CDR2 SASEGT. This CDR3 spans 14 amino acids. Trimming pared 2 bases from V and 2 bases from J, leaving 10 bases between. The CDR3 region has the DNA TGTGCCAGCAGTGAATGGGCGTATACCTACGAGCAGTACTTC. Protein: CASSEWAYTYEQYF.

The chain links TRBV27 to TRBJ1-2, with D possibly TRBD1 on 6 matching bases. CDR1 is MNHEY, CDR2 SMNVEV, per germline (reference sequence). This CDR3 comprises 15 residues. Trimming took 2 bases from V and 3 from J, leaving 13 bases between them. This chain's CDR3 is CASSLNRQVDYGYTF. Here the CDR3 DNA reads TGTGCCAGCAGTTTAAATCGACAGGTGGACTATGGCTACACCTTC.

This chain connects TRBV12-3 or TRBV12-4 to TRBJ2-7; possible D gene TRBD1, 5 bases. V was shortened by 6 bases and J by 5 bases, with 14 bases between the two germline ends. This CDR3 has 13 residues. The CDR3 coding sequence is TGTGCCAGCAGCTCTTTGGGGCGGCACGAGCAGTACTTC. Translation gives CASSSLGRHEQYF.

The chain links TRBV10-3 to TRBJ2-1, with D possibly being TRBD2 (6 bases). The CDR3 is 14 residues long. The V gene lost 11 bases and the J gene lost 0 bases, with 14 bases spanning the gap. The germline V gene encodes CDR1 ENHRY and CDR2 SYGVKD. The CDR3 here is CAVFSGNSYNEQFF. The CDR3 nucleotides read TGTGCCGTCTTTAGCGGCAACTCCTACAATGAGCAGTTCTTC.

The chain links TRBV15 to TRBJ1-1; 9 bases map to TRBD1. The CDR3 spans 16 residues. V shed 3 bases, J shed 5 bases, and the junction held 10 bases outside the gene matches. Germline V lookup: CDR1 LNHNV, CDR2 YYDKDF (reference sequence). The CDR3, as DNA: TGTGCCACCAGCAGGACCGGGACAGGGTTTTGGACTGAAGCTTTCTTT. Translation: CATSRTGTGFWTEAFF.

Here the CDR3 reads CASSPQTGSNQPQHF. For the CDR3, the DNA is TGTGCCAGCAGTCCCCAGACAGGAAGCAATCAGCCCCAGCATTTT. The chain employs TRBV6-5 and TRBJ1-5; TRBD1 might be the D (6 bases). Per germline, CDR1 MNHEY and CDR2 SVGAGI. This CDR3 is 15 amino acids long. The V gene lost 5 bases and the J gene lost 1 base, with 12 bases spanning the gap.

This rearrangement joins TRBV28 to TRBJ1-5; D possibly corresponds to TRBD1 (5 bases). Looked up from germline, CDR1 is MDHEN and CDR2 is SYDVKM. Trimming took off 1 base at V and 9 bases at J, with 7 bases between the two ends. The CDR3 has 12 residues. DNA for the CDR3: TGTGCCAGCAGTTTATCGCAGGGGCCCCAGCATTTT. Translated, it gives CASSLSQGPQHF.

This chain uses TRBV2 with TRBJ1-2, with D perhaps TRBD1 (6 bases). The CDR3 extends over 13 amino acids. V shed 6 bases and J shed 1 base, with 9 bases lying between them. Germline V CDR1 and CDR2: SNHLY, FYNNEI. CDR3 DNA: TGTGCCAGCAGGGACAGCATTAACTATGGCTACACCTTC. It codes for CASRDSINYGYTF.

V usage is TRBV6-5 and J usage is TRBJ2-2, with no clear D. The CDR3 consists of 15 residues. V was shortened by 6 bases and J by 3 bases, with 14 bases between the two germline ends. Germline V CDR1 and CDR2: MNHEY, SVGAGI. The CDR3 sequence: CASSVTTTDTGELFF. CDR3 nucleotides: TGTGCCAGCAGCGTTACTACCACGGACACCGGGGAGCTGTTTTTT.

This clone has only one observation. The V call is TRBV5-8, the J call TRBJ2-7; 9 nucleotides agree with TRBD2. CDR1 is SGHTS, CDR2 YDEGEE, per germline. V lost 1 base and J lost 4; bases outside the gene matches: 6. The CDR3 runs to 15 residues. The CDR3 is CASSLNRGGAYEQYF. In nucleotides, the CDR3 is TGTGCCAGCAGCTTGAACCGCGGGGGGGCGTACGAGCAGTACTTC.

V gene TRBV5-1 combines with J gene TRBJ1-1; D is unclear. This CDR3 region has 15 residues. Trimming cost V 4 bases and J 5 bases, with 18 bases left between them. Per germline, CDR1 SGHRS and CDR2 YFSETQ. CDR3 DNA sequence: TGCGCCAGCAGCCAGAGGTTGGGAAGCGGTACTGAAGCTTTCTTT. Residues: CASSQRLGSGTEAFF.

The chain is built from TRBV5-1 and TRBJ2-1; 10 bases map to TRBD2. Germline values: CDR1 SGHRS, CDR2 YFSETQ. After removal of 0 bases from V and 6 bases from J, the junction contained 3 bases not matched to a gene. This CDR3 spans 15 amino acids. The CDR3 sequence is CASSLGASGSNEQFF. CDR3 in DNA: TGCGCCAGCAGCTTGGGGGCTAGCGGGAGCAATGAGCAGTTCTTC. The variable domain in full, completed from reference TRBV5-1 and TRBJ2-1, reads KAGVTQTPRYLIKTRGQQVTLSCSPISGHRSVSWYQQTPGQGLQFLFEYFSETQRNKGNFPGRFSGRQFSNSRSEMNVSTLELGDSALYLCASSLGASGSNEQFFGPGTRLTVL.